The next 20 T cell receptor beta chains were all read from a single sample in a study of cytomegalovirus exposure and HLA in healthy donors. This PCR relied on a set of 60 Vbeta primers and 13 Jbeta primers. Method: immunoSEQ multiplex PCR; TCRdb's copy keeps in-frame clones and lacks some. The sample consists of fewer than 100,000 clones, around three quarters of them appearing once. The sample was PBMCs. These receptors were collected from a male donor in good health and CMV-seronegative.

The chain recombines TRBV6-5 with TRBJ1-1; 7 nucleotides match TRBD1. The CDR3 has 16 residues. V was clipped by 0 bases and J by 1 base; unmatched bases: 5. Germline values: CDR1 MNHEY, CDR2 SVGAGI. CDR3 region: CASSYSTGSRNTEAFF. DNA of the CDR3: TGTGCCAGCAGTTACTCGACAGGGAGCCGGAACACTGAAGCTTTCTTT.

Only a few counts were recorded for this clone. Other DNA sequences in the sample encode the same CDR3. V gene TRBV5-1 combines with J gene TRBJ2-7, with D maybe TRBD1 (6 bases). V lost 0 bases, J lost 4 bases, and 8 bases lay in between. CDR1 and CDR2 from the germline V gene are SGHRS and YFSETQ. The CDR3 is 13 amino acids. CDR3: CASSLGQVYEQYF. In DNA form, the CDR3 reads TGCGCCAGCAGCTTGGGACAGGTTTACGAGCAGTACTTC.

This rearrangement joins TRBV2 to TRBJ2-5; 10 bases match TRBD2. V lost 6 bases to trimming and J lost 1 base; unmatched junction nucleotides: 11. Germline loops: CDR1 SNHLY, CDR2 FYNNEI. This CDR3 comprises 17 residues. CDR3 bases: TGTGCCAGCAGACTGAAAAGCTGGACTAGCGGCCAAGAGACCCAGTACTTC. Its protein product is CASRLKSWTSGQETQYF.

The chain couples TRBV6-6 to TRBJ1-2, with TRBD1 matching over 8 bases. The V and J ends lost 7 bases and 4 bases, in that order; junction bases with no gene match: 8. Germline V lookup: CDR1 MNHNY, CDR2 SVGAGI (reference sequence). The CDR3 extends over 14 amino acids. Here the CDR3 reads CASTLPGQAYGYTF. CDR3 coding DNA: TGTGCCAGCACACTACCGGGACAGGCCTATGGCTACACCTTC.

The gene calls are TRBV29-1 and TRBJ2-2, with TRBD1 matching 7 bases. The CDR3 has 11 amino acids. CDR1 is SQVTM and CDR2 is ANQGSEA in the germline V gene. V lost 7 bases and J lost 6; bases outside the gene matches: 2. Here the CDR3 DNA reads TGCAGCGGACAGGGTCCCGGGGAGCTGTTTTTT. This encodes CSGQGPGELFF.

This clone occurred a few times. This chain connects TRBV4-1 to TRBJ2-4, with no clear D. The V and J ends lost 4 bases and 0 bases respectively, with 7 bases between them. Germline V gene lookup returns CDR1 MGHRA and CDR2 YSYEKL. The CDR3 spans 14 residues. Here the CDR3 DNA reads TGCGCCAGCAGCCCACAGCTAGCCAAAAACATTCAGTACTTC. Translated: CASSPQLAKNIQYF.

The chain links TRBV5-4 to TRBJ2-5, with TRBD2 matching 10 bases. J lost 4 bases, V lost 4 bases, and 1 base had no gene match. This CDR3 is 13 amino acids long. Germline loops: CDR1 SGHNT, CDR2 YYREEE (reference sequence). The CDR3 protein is CASSRTSGETQYF. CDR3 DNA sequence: TGTGCCAGCAGCCGGACTAGCGGAGAGACCCAGTACTTC.

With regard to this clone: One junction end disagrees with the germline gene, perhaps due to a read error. CDR3 protein: CASSPTVQGRSYNSPLNF. In nucleotides, the CDR3 is TGTGCCAGCAGTCCGACGGTCCAGGGAAGGTCCTATAATTCACCCCTCAACTTT. This chain connects TRBV5-5 to TRBJ1-6; TRBD1 might be the D (5 bases). This CDR3 is 18 amino acids long. Germline CDR1 and CDR2: SGHKS and YYEKEE (reference sequence).

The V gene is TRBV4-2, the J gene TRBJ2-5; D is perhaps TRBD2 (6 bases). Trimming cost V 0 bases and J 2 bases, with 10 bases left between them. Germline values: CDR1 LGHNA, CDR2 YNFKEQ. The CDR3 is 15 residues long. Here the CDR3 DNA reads TGTGCCAGCAGCCAAGATGGAGGGCCTCAAGAGACCCAGTACTTC. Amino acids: CASSQDGGPQETQYF.

The CDR3 sequence is CASSKHGTPGEYEQYF. The DNA for the CDR3 is TGTGCCAGCAGCAAACATGGGACCCCGGGAGAGTACGAGCAGTACTTC. The gene calls are TRBV21-1 and TRBJ2-7; the D call of TRBD2 is as the table states it, not checked on the DNA. TRBV21-1 is a recognized pseudogene. The CDR3 runs to 16 residues.

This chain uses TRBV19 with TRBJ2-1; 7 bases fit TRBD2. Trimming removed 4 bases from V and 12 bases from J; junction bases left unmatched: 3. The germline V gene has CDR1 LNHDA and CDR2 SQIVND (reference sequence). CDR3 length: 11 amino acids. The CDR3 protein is CASSSGSGQFF. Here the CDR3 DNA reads TGTGCCAGTAGTAGCGGGAGTGGGCAGTTCTTC.

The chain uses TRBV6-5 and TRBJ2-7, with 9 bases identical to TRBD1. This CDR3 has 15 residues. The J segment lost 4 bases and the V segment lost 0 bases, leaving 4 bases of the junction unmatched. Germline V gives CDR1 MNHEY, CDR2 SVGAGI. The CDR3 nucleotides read TGTGCCAGCAGTTACTCCGGGACAGGGCATTACGAGCAGTACTTC. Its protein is CASSYSGTGHYEQYF.

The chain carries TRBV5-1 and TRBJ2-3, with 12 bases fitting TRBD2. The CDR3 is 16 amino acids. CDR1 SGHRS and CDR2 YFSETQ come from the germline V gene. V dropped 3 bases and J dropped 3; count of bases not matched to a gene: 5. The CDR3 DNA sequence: TGCGCCAGCAGCTCCCGACTAGCGGGAGAGACAGATACGCAGTATTTT. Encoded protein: CASSSRLAGETDTQYF.

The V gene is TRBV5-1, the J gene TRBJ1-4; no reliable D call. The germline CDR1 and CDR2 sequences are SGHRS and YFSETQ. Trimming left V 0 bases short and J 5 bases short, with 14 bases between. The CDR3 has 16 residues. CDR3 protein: CASSLEGTRRNEKLFF. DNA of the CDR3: TGCGCCAGCAGCTTGGAAGGCACGAGGCGGAATGAAAAACTGTTTTTT.

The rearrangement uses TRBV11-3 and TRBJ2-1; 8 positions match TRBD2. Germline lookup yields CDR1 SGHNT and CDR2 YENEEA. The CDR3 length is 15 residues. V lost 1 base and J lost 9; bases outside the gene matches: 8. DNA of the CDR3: TGTGCCAGCAGCTTAGGGGGGATAGCGGGATCTGAGCAGTTCTTC. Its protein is CASSLGGIAGSEQFF.

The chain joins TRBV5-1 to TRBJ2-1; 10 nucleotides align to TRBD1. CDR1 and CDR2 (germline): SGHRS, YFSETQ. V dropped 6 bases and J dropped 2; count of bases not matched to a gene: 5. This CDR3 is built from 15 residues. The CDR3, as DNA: TGCGCCAGCAATGGGGGACAGGGGACCTACAATGAGCAGTTCTTC. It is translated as CASNGGQGTYNEQFF.

CDR3 region: CASSLGQGVGEQYF. The CDR3 nucleotides read TGTGCCAGCAGCTTGGGACAGGGGGTTGGCGAGCAGTACTTC. V gene TRBV5-6 combines with J gene TRBJ2-5; TRBD1 matches 9 bases. The DNA end lines up better with TRBJ2-7; the J call may be wrong. The CDR3 totals 14 residues. The germline V gene encodes CDR1 SGHDT and CDR2 YYEEEE.

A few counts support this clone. CDR3 sequence: CASSQPRMLGETQYF. The CDR3 DNA follows: TGCGCCAGCAGCCAACCCAGAATGCTCGGGGAGACCCAGTACTTC. The chain has TRBV4-1 and TRBJ2-5; D not resolved. Germline V CDR1 and CDR2: MGHRA, YSYEKL. The CDR3 sequence is 15 residues long. The V end lost 2 bases, the J end lost 5 bases, and 15 bases lay between the germline ends.

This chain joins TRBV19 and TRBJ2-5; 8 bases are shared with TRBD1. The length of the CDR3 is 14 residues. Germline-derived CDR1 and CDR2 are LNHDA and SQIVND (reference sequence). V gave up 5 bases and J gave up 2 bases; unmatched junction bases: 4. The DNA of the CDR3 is TGTGCCAGTAGTCTTGACAGGGGACAAGAGACCCAGTACTTC. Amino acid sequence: CASSLDRGQETQYF.

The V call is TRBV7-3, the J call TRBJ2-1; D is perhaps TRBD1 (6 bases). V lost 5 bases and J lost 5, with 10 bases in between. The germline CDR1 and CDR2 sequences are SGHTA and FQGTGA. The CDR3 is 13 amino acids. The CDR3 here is CASSIQGHNEQFF. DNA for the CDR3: TGTGCCAGCAGCATCCAGGGGCACAATGAGCAGTTCTTC.